The 7 T cell receptor beta chains below all came from one sample that was sequenced in a study of cytomegalovirus exposure and HLA in healthy donors. Primers for the PCR totalled 60 Vbeta and 13 Jbeta. The repertoire was sequenced with immunoSEQ multiplex PCR; TCRdb's copy has only in-frame clones and lacks some. The sample consists of 110,000 to 150,000 clones, about three quarters of them appearing once. Sequencing was carried out using PBMCs. The receptors originated from a female donor in good health and CMV-seronegative.

The chain joins TRBV28 to TRBJ1-5; D not resolved. The CDR3 contains 14 residues. V lost 3 bases, J lost 7 bases, and 13 bases lay in between. Looked up from germline, CDR1 is MDHEN and CDR2 is SYDVKM. CDR3 DNA sequence: TGTGCCAGCAGTTTTAAGAGTGTTTCGCAGCCCCAGCATTTT. As protein: CASSFKSVSQPQHF.

J is TRBJ1-1 and V is TRBV10-3; TRBD1 agrees at 8 bases. Germline CDR1 reads ENHRY; CDR2 reads SYGVKD. J gave up 1 base and V 3 bases, and 1 base lay outside the gene matches. CDR3 length: 14 residues. The CDR3 is CAISEDRGNTEAFF. The CDR3 DNA reads as TGTGCCATCAGTGAAGACAGGGGGAACACTGAAGCTTTCTTT.

The chain joins TRBV5-4 to TRBJ2-7; weak D call: TRBD1 (6 bases). V gave up 2 bases and J gave up 2 bases, with 14 bases separating them. This CDR3 is 15 amino acids long. Per germline, CDR1 SGHNT and CDR2 YYREEE (reference sequence). The CDR3 spells CASSFDTGMTYEQYF. In DNA form, the CDR3 reads TGTGCCAGCAGCTTCGACACAGGGATGACCTACGAGCAGTACTTC.

This chain uses TRBV2 with TRBJ1-1, with 7 bases that match TRBD1. Germline V gives CDR1 SNHLY, CDR2 FYNNEI. The CDR3 is made up of 19 amino acids. V was pared by 6 bases and J by 4 bases, with 23 bases of the junction left unmatched. CDR3 nucleotide sequence: TGTGCCAGCAGATACGGGACAGTGGGGACAATTCAGATTGGCACTGAAGCTTTCTTT. The encoded protein is CASRYGTVGTIQIGTEAFF.

J is TRBJ2-1 and V is TRBV14; D is unclear. Germline V gene sequence: CDR1 SGHDN, CDR2 FVKESK. The ends were cut back, 2 bases at V and 10 bases at J, with 12 bases in the middle. CDR3 length: 13 residues. CDR3 region: CASSQLVSAEQFF. Written as DNA, the CDR3 is TGTGCCAGCAGCCAATTAGTGTCTGCGGAGCAGTTCTTC.

The DNA for the CDR3 is TGCGCCAGCAGTGGTGGGACTAGTCGCGAGCAGTACTTC. Translating it yields CASSGGTSREQYF. The chain couples TRBV10-2 to TRBJ2-7; 8 nucleotides match TRBD2. Germline V gene lookup returns CDR1 WSHSY and CDR2 SAAADI. The ends lost 4 bases at V and 6 bases at J; junction bases unmatched: 5. The CDR3 extends over 13 amino acids.

Regarding this clone: The junction departs from germline at one end; a sequencing error may be responsible. The CDR3 DNA sequence: TGTGCTAGCAGCCAGGGTCAGGGGGCGGACAATGAGCAGTTCTTC. Its protein is CASSQGQGADNEQFF. The chain combines TRBV7-7 with TRBJ2-1; 8 nucleotides line up with TRBD1. The CDR3 has 15 residues. Germline-derived CDR1 and CDR2 are SSHAT and FNYEAQ (reference sequence).